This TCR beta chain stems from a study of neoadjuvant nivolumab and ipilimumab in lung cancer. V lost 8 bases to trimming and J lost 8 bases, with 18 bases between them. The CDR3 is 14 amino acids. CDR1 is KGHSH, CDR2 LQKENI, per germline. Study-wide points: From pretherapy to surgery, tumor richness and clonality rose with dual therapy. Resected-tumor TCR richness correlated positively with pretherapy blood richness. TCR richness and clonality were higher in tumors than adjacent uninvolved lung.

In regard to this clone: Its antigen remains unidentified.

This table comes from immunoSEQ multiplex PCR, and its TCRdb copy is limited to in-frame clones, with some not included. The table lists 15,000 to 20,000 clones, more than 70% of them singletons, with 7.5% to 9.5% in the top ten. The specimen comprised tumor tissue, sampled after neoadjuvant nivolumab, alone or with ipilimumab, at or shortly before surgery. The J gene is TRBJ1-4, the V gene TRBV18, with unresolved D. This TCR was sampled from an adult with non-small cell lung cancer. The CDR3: CASRPGRGEEKLFF. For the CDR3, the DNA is TGTGCCAGCCGACCGGGCCGGGGAGAGGAAAAACTGTTTTTT.